This T cell receptor (beta chain) was recovered during a study of CD8+ T cells in alopecia areata. Study-wide points: Against the mouse data, patients shared TCRs less clearly, possibly for HLA reasons.

Extraction of RNA preceded its reverse transcription into cDNA, which served as the sequencing template. Some clones are missing from TCRdb's copy, which holds only in-frame ones; the method was immunoSEQ multiplex PCR. The sample lists about 200,000 clones, 45% to 70% occurring once. Germline-derived CDR1 and CDR2 are MNHNY and SVGAGI (reference sequence). V was shortened by 8 bases and J by 6 bases, with 16 bases between the two germline ends. The CDR3 is 14 amino acids. This clone was seen just once. The antigen is unknown. The clonotype was recovered from a human donor in good health. V and J are TRBV6-6 and TRBJ2-2; no reliable D call. The sample was CD8+ T cells sorted from blood. The DNA for the CDR3 is TGTGCCAGCCTGCAAGGGCCTTTCTCCGGGGAGCTGTTTTTT. This sequence encodes CASLQGPFSGELFF.